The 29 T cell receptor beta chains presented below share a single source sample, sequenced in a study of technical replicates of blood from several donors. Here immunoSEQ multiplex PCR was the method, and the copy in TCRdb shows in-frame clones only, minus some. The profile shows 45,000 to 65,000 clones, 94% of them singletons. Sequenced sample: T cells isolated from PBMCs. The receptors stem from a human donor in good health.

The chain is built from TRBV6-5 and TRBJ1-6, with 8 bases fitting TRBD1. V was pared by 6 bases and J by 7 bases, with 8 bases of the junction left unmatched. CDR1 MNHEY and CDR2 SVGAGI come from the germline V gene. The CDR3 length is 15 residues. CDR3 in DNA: TGTGCCAGCAGATATGGACAGGGCAGGAATTCACCCCTCCACTTT. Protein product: CASRYGQGRNSPLHF.

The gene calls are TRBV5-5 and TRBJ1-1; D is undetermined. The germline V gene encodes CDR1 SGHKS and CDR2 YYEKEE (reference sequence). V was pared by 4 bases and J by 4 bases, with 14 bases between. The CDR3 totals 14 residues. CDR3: CASSLPPRSTEAFF. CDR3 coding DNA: TGTGCCAGCAGCCTACCCCCCCGGAGCACTGAAGCTTTCTTT.

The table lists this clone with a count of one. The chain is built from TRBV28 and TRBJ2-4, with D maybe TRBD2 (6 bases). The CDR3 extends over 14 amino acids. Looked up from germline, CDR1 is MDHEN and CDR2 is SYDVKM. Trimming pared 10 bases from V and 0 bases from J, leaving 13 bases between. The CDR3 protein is CATLEGLAKNIQYF. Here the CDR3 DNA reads TGTGCCACATTGGAGGGTCTAGCCAAAAACATTCAGTACTTC.

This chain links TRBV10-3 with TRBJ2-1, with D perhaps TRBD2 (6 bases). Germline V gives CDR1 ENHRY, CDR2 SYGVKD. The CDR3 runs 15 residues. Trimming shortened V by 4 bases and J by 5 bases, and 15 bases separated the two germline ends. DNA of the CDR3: TGTGCCATCAGTGGCGGGGTGGGGGGAAACAATGAGCAGTTCTTC. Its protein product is CAISGGVGGNNEQFF.

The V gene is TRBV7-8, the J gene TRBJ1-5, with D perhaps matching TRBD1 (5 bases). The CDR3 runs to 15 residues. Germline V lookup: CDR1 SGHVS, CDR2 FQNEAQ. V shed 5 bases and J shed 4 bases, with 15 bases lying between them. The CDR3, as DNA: TGTGCCAGCAGCCATGGCAGGGCGGAAAATCAGCCCCAGCATTTT. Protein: CASSHGRAENQPQHF.

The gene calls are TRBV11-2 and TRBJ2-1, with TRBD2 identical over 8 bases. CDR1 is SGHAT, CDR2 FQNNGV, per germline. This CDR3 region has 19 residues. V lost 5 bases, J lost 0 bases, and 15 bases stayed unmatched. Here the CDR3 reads CASSPIRGGERGSYNEQFF. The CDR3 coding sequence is TGTGCCAGCAGCCCAATCCGGGGGGGAGAAAGGGGCTCCTACAATGAGCAGTTCTTC.

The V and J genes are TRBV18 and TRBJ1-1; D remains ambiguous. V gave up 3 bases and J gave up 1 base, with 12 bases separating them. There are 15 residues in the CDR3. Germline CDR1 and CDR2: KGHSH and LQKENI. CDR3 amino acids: CASSPPARGNTEAFF. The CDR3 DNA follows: TGTGCCAGCTCACCTCCCGCCCGGGGGAACACTGAAGCTTTCTTT.

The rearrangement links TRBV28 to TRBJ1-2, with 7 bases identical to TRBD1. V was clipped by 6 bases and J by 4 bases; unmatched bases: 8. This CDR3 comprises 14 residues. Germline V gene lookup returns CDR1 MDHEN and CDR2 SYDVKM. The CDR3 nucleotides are TGTGCCAGCAGCCCTTCTACAGGGGTCTATGGCTACACCTTC. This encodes CASSPSTGVYGYTF.

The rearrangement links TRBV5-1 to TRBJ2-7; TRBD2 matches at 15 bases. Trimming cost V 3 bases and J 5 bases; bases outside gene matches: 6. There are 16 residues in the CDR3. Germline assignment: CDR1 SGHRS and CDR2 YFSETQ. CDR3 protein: CASSWGLAGGVHEQYF. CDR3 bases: TGCGCCAGCAGCTGGGGACTAGCGGGAGGCGTCCACGAGCAGTACTTC.

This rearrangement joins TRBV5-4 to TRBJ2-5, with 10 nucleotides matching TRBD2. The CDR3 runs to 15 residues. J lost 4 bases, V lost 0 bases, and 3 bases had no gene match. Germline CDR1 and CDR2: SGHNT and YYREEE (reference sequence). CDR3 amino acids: CASSLERGGRETQYF. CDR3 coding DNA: TGTGCCAGCAGCTTGGAGCGGGGGGGACGAGAGACCCAGTACTTC.

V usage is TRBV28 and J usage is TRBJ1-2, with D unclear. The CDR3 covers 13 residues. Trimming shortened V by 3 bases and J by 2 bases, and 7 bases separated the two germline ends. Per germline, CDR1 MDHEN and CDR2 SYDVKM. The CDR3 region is CASSFESNYGYTF. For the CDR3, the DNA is TGTGCCAGCAGTTTTGAGAGCAACTATGGCTACACCTTC.

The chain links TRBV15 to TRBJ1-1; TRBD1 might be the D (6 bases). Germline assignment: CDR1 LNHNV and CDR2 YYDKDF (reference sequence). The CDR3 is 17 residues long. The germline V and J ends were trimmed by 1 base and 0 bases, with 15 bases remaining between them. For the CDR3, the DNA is TGTGCCACCAGCAGAGGTACAGGGAGCTACTTGAACACTGAAGCTTTCTTT. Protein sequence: CATSRGTGSYLNTEAFF.

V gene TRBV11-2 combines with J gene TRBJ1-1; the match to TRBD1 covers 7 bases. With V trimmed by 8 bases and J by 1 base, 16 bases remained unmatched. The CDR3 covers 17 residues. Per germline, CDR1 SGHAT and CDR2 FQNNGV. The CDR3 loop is CASRSSSVRGRNTEAFF. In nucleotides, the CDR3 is TGTGCCAGCCGCTCGTCCAGTGTCAGGGGGAGGAACACTGAAGCTTTCTTT.

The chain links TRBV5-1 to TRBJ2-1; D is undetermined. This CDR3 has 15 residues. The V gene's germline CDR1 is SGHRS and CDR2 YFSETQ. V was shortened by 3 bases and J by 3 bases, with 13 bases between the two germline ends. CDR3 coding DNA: TGCGCCAGCAGCTCTAGGTCCGGAAACTACAATGAGCAGTTCTTC. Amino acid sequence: CASSSRSGNYNEQFF.

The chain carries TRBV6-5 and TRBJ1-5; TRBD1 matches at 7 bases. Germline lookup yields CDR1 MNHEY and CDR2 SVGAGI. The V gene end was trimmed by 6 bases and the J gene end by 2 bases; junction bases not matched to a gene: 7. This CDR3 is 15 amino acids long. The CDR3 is CASSPGQMGNQPQHF. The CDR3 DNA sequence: TGTGCCAGCAGCCCGGGACAGATGGGCAATCAGCCCCAGCATTTT.

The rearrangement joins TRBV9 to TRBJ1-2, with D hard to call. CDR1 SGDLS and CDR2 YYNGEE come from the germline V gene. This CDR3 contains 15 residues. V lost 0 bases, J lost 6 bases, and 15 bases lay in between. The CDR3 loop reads CASSVGFMRENGYTF. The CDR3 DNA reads TGTGCCAGCAGCGTAGGGTTCATGCGGGAGAATGGCTACACCTTC.

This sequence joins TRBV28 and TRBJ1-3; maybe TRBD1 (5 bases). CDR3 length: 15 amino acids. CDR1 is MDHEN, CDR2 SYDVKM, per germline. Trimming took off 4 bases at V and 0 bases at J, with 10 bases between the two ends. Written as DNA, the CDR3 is TGTGCCAGCAGTTCACGGGGGGGCTCTGGAAACACCATATATTTT. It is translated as CASSSRGGSGNTIYF.

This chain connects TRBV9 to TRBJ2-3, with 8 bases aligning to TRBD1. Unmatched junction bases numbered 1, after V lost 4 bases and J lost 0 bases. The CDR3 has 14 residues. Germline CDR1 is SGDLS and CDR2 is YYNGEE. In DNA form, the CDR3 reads TGTGCCAGCAGCAGGACAGGGAGCACAGATACGCAGTATTTT. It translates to CASSRTGSTDTQYF.

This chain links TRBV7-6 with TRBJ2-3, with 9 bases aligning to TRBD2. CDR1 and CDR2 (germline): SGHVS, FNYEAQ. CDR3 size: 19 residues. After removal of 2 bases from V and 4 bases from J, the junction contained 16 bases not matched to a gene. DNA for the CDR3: TGTGCCAGCAGCTTAACCACCAGCGGCTCCGCGGGAGGGTCAGATACGCAGTATTTT. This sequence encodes CASSLTTSGSAGGSDTQYF.

This CDR3 reads CASSLMVAFEAFF. The CDR3 nucleotides are TGCGCCAGCAGCTTGATGGTGGCCTTTGAAGCTTTCTTT. The chain joins TRBV5-1 to TRBJ1-1; no clear D gene. The V end was cut by 1 base, the J end by 7 bases, with 11 bases between. Looked up from germline, CDR1 is SGHRS and CDR2 is YFSETQ. The CDR3 runs to 13 residues.

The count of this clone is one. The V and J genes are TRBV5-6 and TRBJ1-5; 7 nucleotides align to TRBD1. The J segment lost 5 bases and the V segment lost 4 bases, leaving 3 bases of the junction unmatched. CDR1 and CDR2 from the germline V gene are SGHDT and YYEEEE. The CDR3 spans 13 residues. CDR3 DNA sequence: TGTGCCAGCAGCCGAGACAGGGATCAGCCCCAGCATTTT. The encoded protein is CASSRDRDQPQHF.

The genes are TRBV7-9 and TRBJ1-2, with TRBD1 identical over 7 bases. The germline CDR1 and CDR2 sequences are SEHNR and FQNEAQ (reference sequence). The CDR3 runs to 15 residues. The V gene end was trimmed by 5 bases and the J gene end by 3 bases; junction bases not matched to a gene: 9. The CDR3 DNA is TGTGCCAGCAGCCCAGTGACAGGGTCGGACTATGGCTACACCTTC. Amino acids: CASSPVTGSDYGYTF.

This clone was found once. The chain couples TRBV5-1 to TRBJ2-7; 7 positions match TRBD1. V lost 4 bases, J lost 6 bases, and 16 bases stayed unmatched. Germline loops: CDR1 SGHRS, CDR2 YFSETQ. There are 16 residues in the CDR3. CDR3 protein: CASSDPETGPLGEQYF. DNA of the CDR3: TGCGCCAGCAGCGACCCTGAGACAGGGCCTTTGGGCGAGCAGTACTTC.

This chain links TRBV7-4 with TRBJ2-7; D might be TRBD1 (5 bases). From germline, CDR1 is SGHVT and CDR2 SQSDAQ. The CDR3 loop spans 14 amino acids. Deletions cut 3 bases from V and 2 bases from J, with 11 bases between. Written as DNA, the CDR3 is TGTGCCAGCAGCTTTCACGCCAGGGCCTACGAGCAGTACTTC. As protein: CASSFHARAYEQYF.

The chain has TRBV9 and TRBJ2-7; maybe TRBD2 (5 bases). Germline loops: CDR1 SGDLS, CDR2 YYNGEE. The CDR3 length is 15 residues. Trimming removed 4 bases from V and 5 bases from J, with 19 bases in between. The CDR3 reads CASSLGLPIRDEQYF. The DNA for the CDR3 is TGTGCCAGCAGCCTTGGACTGCCTATTCGGGACGAGCAGTACTTC. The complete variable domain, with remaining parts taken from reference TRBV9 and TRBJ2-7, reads DSGVTQTPKHLITATGQRVTLRCSPRSGDLSVYWYQQSLDQGLQFLIQYYNGEERAKGNILERFSAQQFPDLHSELNLSSLELGDSALYFCASSLGLPIRDEQYFGPGTRLTVT.

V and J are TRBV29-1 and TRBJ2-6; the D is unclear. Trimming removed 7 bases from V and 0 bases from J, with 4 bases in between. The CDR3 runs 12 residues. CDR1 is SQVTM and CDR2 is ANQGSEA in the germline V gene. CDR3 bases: TGCAGCGCCCACTCTGGGGCCAACGTCCTGACTTTC. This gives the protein CSAHSGANVLTF.

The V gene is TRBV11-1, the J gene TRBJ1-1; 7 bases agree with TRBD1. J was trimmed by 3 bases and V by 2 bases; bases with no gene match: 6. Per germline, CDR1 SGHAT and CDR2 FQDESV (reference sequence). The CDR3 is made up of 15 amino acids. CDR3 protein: CASSLRAGTDTEAFF. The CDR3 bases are TGTGCCAGCAGCTTAAGGGCAGGGACAGACACTGAAGCTTTCTTT.

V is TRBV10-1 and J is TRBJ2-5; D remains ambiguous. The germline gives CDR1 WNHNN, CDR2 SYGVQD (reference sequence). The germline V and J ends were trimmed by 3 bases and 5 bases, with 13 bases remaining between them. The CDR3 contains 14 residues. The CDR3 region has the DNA TGCGCCAGCAGTGATGCGAGGATCGTGGAGACCCAGTACTTC. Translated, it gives CASSDARIVETQYF.

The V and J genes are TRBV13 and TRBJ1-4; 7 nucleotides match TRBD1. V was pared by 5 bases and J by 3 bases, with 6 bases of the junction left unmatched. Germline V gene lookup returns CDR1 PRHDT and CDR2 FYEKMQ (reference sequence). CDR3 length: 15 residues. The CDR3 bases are TGTGCCAGCAGCCAGGGGGGTAAGGCTAATGAAAAACTGTTTTTT. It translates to CASSQGGKANEKLFF.